This is a list of T cell receptor beta chains from one sample in a study of T cell responses to AZD1222 COVID-19 vaccine. TCRdb keeps only in-frame clones here, not all; method: immunoSEQ multiplex PCR. The table includes about 100,000 clones, about 88% detected once. The sample here was peripheral blood, taken on day 0 of AZD1222 vaccination. The receptors originated from an adult in good health. Each CDR3 is given with its conserved first and last residue. D genes are given only for firm matches. Not every row has a clone size; where given, it reads once, few, many or a size class.

NA,NA,TRBV18,TRBJ1-3,CASSLLGTSFGNTIYF,TGTGCCAGCTCACTTTTGGGTACAAGCTTTGGAAACACCATATATTTT
TRBD2,NA,TRBV4-2,TRBJ2-2,CASSPPKPGLAIYTGELFF,TGTGCCAGCAGCCCACCGAAGCCGGGACTAGCGATCTACACCGGGGAGCTGTTTTTT
TRBD1,NA,TRBV7-2,TRBJ1-2,CASSLSGGSNYGYTF,TGTGCCAGCAGCTTATCAGGGGGATCTAACTATGGCTACACCTTC
TRBD2,NA,TRBV4-2,TRBJ2-7,CASSQASGIVSEQYF,TGTGCCAGCAGCCAAGCAAGCGGGATCGTAAGCGAGCAGTACTTC
NA,few,TRBV6-5,TRBJ1-6,CASSYRMGVGNSPLHF,TGTGCCAGCAGTTACCGGATGGGCGTGGGGAATTCACCCCTCCACTTT
NA,NA,TRBV10-1,TRBJ2-5,CASSEPGQETQYF,TGCGCCAGCAGTGAGCCGGGCCAAGAGACCCAGTACTTC
NA,once,TRBV24-1,TRBJ1-5,CATSDYKGPQHF,TGTGCCACCAGTGATTATAAAGGTCCCCAGCATTTT
NA,NA,TRBV28,TRBJ1-5,CASSQTGHQPQHF,TGTGCCAGCAGTCAAACAGGGCATCAGCCCCAGCATTTT
NA,NA,TRBV6-5,TRBJ1-1,CASSSPWNTEAFF,TGTGCCAGCAGTTCTCCTTGGAACACTGAAGCTTTCTTT
NA,NA,TRBV9,TRBJ1-4,CASSGFGRGLFF,TGTGCCAGCAGCGGATTCGGACGGGGACTGTTTTTT
NA,NA,TRBV19,TRBJ2-5,CASSMWGPETQYF,TGTGCCAGTAGTATGTGGGGGCCTGAGACCCAGTACTTC
TRBD1,NA,TRBV2,TRBJ1-5,CASRGDRGQQPQHF,TGTGCCAGCAGGGGGGACAGGGGGCAACAGCCCCAGCATTTT
NA,NA,TRBV12-5,TRBJ2-2,CASGLVRQPSTGELFF,TGTGCTAGTGGTTTGGTACGGCAGCCTTCCACCGGGGAGCTGTTTTTT
TRBD1,NA,TRBV5-1,TRBJ1-5,CASSLGDREGNQPQHF,TGCGCCAGCAGCTTGGGGGACAGGGAGGGCAATCAGCCCCAGCATTTT
TRBD2,NA,TRBV3-1/TRBV3-2,TRBJ2-5,CASSKGLAGPQETQYF,TGTGCCAGCAGCAAAGGACTAGCGGGACCACAAGAGACCCAGTACTTC
NA,NA,TRBV3-1/TRBV3-2,TRBJ2-1,CASSHTSYNEQFF,TGTGCCAGCAGCCACACCTCCTACAATGAGCAGTTCTTC